The 16 T cell receptor beta chains listed next were all sequenced from one sample in a study of cytomegalovirus exposure and HLA in healthy donors. PCR primers comprised 60 Vbeta and 13 Jbeta primers. Clones were sequenced by immunoSEQ multiplex PCR, and TCRdb holds only the in-frame ones, with some missing. Of about 120,000 clones listed, around four fifths are singletons. Sequencing was performed on PBMCs. The origin of the receptors is a woman aged 55-69 years in good health and CMV-seropositive.

The sample holds a few counts of this clone. The DNA for the CDR3 is TGTGCCAGCAGTTACTCGAATATCCCCCACACTCAGTACTTC. Translating it yields CASSYSNIPHTQYF. The chain is built from TRBV6-6 and TRBJ2-4; D uncertain. The CDR3 totals 14 residues. Trimming removed 0 bases from V and 12 bases from J, with 15 bases in between. Looked up from germline, CDR1 is MNHNY and CDR2 is SVGAGI (reference sequence).

This chain uses TRBV28 with TRBJ2-3, with 8 nucleotides matching TRBD1. The CDR3 totals 21 residues. The junction had 20 bases not matched to a gene; V was cut back by 3 bases and J by 0 bases. Germline V gives CDR1 MDHEN, CDR2 SYDVKM. This CDR3 is CASSFPLPGRDRSISTDTQYF. The CDR3 region has the DNA TGTGCCAGCAGTTTCCCCCTCCCCGGACGGGACAGGTCAATAAGCACAGATACGCAGTATTTT.

The V and J genes are TRBV5-6 and TRBJ2-1; D remains unclear. Trimming cost V 3 bases and J 10 bases, with 17 bases left between them. CDR3 length: 14 residues. Germline CDR1 SGHDT, CDR2 YYEEEE. DNA for the CDR3: TGTGCCAGCAGCTCCGCCCACGACAAATTGGAGCAGTTCTTC. Encoded protein: CASSSAHDKLEQFF.

The chain employs TRBV5-4 and TRBJ1-4; TRBD1 agrees at 9 bases. Germline CDR1 and CDR2: SGHNT and YYREEE (reference sequence). The CDR3 length is 15 residues. The trim removed 4 bases at V and 8 bases at J, leaving 9 bases unmatched. CDR3 region: CASSMSGQGNEKLFF. The CDR3 coding sequence is TGTGCCAGCAGCATGTCGGGACAGGGCAACGAAAAACTGTTTTTT. The whole variable domain, filled in from reference TRBV5-4 and TRBJ1-4, reads ETGVTQSPTHLIKTRGQQVTLRCSSQSGHNTVSWYQQALGQGPQFIFQYYREEENGRGNFPPRFSGLQFPNYSSELNVNALELDDSALYLCASSMSGQGNEKLFFGSGTQLSVL.

CDR3 bases: TGTGCCACTAGACGAGGACAGATAGCCTACGAGCAGTACTTC. Protein sequence: CATRRGQIAYEQYF. This chain uses TRBV6-5 with TRBJ2-5; the D gene is possibly TRBD1 (6 bases). The end of the DNA fits TRBJ2-7 better, so the J call may be wrong. CDR1 is MNHEY, CDR2 SVGAGI, per germline. The CDR3 has 14 residues.

The chain carries TRBV7-6 and TRBJ2-7; TRBD2 matches 13 bases. Trimming removed 1 base from V and 4 bases from J; junction bases left unmatched: 7. The CDR3 length is 17 residues. Germline CDR1 reads SGHVS; CDR2 reads FNYEAQ. The CDR3 protein is CASSLEVGTSGIYEQYF. Written as DNA, the CDR3 is TGTGCCAGCAGCTTAGAAGTGGGGACTAGCGGGATATACGAGCAGTACTTC.

V and J are TRBV30 and TRBJ2-7, with 9 bases aligning to TRBD1. Germline values: CDR1 GTSNPN, CDR2 SVGIG (reference sequence). The V segment lost 3 bases and the J segment 3 bases; nucleotides outside the gene matches: 3. This CDR3 region has 13 residues. In DNA, the CDR3 is TGTGCCTGGAGAGGGACAGGGAGCTACGAGCAGTACTTC. Its translation: CAWRGTGSYEQYF.

This clone was detected a few times. Within the sample, other DNA sequences also encode this same CDR3. The chain uses TRBV4-1 and TRBJ1-1; D is undetermined. With 0 bases removed from V and 0 bases from J, the gap between germline ends came to 5 bases. Germline CDR1 reads MGHRA; CDR2 reads YSYEKL. The CDR3 has 14 amino acids. The DNA of the CDR3 is TGCGCCAGCAGCCAAGAATCGGTGAACACTGAAGCTTTCTTT. Translation: CASSQESVNTEAFF.

The chain links TRBV5-1 to TRBJ1-4; TRBD1 is a possible D gene (6 bases). Deletions cut 1 base from V and 7 bases from J, with 11 bases between. CDR3 length: 14 amino acids. Germline CDR1 SGHRS, CDR2 YFSETQ. Here the CDR3 reads CASSLQGSVEKLFF. Written as DNA, the CDR3 is TGCGCCAGCAGCTTGCAGGGGAGTGTTGAAAAACTGTTTTTT.

The chain couples TRBV11-3 to TRBJ1-1; D unresolved. This CDR3 is built from 14 residues. V lost 0 bases and J 1 base, leaving 6 bases between the germline ends. Looked up from germline, CDR1 is SGHNT and CDR2 is YENEEA. The CDR3: CASSLDGENTEAFF. The DNA of the CDR3 is TGTGCCAGCAGCTTAGATGGAGAGAACACTGAAGCTTTCTTT.

The rearrangement joins TRBV6-4 to TRBJ1-2, with D possibly matching TRBD1 (5 bases). CDR3 size: 12 residues. The V and J ends lost 4 bases and 4 bases respectively, with 7 bases between them. Germline V gives CDR1 MRHNA, CDR2 SNTAGT. The CDR3 protein is CASSGGSYGYTF. CDR3 in DNA: TGTGCCAGCAGTGGGGGCAGCTATGGCTACACCTTC.

This chain uses TRBV27 with TRBJ2-5; 15 bases match TRBD2. The CDR3 runs to 16 residues. Per germline, CDR1 MNHEY and CDR2 SMNVEV (reference sequence). J gave up 4 bases and V 4 bases, and 4 bases lay outside the gene matches. DNA of the CDR3: TGTGCCAGCAGTTACGGGACTAGCGGGAGGCGAGAGACCCAGTACTTC. Translated, it gives CASSYGTSGRRETQYF.

There are a few counts of this clone. The CDR3 sequence: CASRDSINYGYTF. In nucleotides, the CDR3 is TGTGCCAGCAGGGACAGCATAAACTATGGCTACACCTTC. V gene TRBV28 combines with J gene TRBJ1-2, with a tentative D call TRBD1 (6 bases). Per the germline V gene, CDR1 is MDHEN and CDR2 is SYDVKM. V lost 6 bases and J 2 bases, leaving 10 bases between the germline ends. The CDR3 is made up of 13 amino acids.

The rearrangement uses TRBV27 and TRBJ2-3, with 7 bases identical to TRBD2. Per germline, CDR1 MNHEY and CDR2 SMNVEV (reference sequence). The V segment lost 0 bases and the J segment 0 bases; nucleotides outside the gene matches: 3. The CDR3 contains 16 residues. Written as DNA, the CDR3 is TGTGCCAGCAGTTTATCGGCTAGCGGTAGCACAGATACGCAGTATTTT. Translation gives CASSLSASGSTDTQYF.

Points on this clone: A junction boundary mismatches the germline segment, possibly from a read error. The chain recombines TRBV5-4 with TRBJ1-5; tentatively, D is TRBD1 (5 bases). The germline CDR1 and CDR2 sequences are SGHNT and YYREEE (reference sequence). There are 15 residues in the CDR3. CDR3 sequence reads: CAGSLGGDSNQPQHF. DNA of the CDR3: TGTGCCGGCAGCTTGGGGGGAGATAGCAATCAGCCCCAGCATTTT.

The V and J genes are TRBV19 and TRBJ1-5; D uncertain. Germline CDR1 LNHDA, CDR2 SQIVND (reference sequence). Trimming left V 5 bases short and J 3 bases short, with 17 bases between. The CDR3 length is 16 residues. CDR3 in DNA: TGTGCCAGTAGTCATGTCTATGGCGGTATCAATCAGCCCCAGCATTTT. This codes for CASSHVYGGINQPQHF.